The entry below gives a single T cell receptor (beta chain) sequence along with its context. Its binding antigen is unknown. Within one base of it there is no much larger clone, and no base qualities were kept. The immunoSEQ Assay, a bias-controlled multiplex PCR, was used to amplify TCRbeta CDR3 regions from genomic DNA. As for the original processing: The number of nucleated cells in each sample was estimated by amplification of reference gene primers within the assay. To quantify the absolute abundance of each unique TCRbeta CDR3 rearrangement, sequence reads were collapsed and filtered. For each sample, productive Simpson clonality was calculated as the square root of Simpson's diversity index across productive rearrangements. As stored in TCRdb, this immuneACCESS dataset retains in-frame rearrangements with V and J assigned. A fraction of the clones does not appear; measured against another copy, unresolved V genes explain less than half of the discrepancy, and the remainder lacks a known reason. V and J calls plus clone size are reproduced from that table; the DNA served to infer D and trimming. This sample is represented by about 120,000 clones; around 87% of them were singletons. The ten largest clones take up 25% to 35% of the sample.

Each collaborating institution followed its own protocols to collect whole blood in K2EDTA tubes. Collaborator samples were shipped for TCRbeta analysis as frozen whole blood, isolated PBMCs, or DNA extracted from either sample type. This record comes from a study of blood T cell repertoires in COVID-19 (dated by TCRdb to 2019 to 2021). As for the study more broadly: Collaborator samples came from the United States, Italy and Spain and covered acute and convalescent phases of COVID-19. Where available, HLA class I and class II types were taken from metadata supplied by the sample provider and were not determined by assay-based typing. A de-identified subject ID, COVID-19 status, age in years and sex were almost always included in the sample metadata. The dataset comprised deeply sampled blood TCRbeta repertoires from subjects exposed to, actively infected with, or recovered from COVID-19. The prospective study material was composed of cDNA or gDNA derived from T cells, B-cell-depleted T cells, or PBMCs. The repertoires were released in a freely available public database meant as a resource for research on the immune response to SARS-CoV-2. Samples came from the ongoing ImmuneRACE study (first 160 participants) plus 1,254 subjects from 6 global collaborators. On the study overall, not on this receptor specifically: Clinical and demographic metadata were provided uncurated, with the amount varying by source and participant.

The germline V gene (reference sequence) yields SEHNR for CDR1 and FQNEAQ for CDR2. Trimmed from V: 4 bases; trimmed from J: 3 bases; junction bases lacking a gene match: 5. The CDR3 sequence holds 14 residues, the cysteine and phenylalanine included. The sequence is cut down to CDR3 DNA, 42 bases in frame from base 1. The V and J genes are TRBV7-9 and TRBJ2-7, and 8 junctional nucleotides match TRBD2. Material for sequencing was peripheral blood. This TCR was recovered from a woman aged 70-85 years with acute or convalescent COVID-19. The sequence in DNA is TGTGCCAGCAGCTATTCCGGGGGGGGCTACGAGCAGTACTTC. This gives the protein CASSYSGGGYEQYF.